Below, 18 T cell receptor beta chains from the same sample are listed, as sequenced in a study of cytomegalovirus exposure and HLA in healthy donors. The study ran its PCR with 60 Vbeta and 13 Jbeta primers. Repertoires were generated with immunoSEQ multiplex PCR, while TCRdb's copy carries only in-frame clones and drops some. The sample lists under 150,000 clones; roughly 77% were seen once. Sequenced: PBMCs. The receptors originated from a young man in good health and CMV-seronegative.

The chain employs TRBV27 and TRBJ2-7; 7 bases are shared with TRBD2. J lost 5 bases, V lost 0 bases, and 10 bases had no gene match. The CDR3 covers 16 residues. Germline values: CDR1 MNHEY, CDR2 SMNVEV (reference sequence). The CDR3 reads CASSLSAGDSRNEQYF. In DNA form, the CDR3 reads TGTGCCAGCAGTTTATCGGCGGGGGATTCTAGGAACGAGCAGTACTTC.

The J gene is TRBJ1-5, the V gene TRBV2; D is possibly TRBD1 (6 bases). V lost 6 bases, J lost 7 bases, and 16 bases lay in between. This CDR3 is built from 14 residues. Germline CDR1 SNHLY, CDR2 FYNNEI. The CDR3 nucleotides are TGTGCCAGCAGGCTACAGGGTATGAGACAGCCCCAGCATTTT. It is translated as CASRLQGMRQPQHF.

The chain carries TRBV18 and TRBJ2-5; TRBD2 agrees at 9 bases. The CDR3 is made up of 16 amino acids. Germline V gives CDR1 KGHSH, CDR2 LQKENI. J gave up 5 bases and V 0 bases, and 7 bases lay outside the gene matches. The CDR3 here is CASSPPSGGPGETQYF. Written as DNA, the CDR3 is TGTGCCAGCTCACCACCTAGCGGGGGTCCCGGGGAGACCCAGTACTTC.

This chain joins TRBV6-5 and TRBJ2-5; 13 bases map to TRBD2. The CDR3 consists of 15 residues. Germline CDR1 MNHEY, CDR2 SVGAGI. V dropped 6 bases and J dropped 1; count of bases not matched to a gene: 2. The CDR3 spells CASRRLAGGQETQYF. DNA for the CDR3: TGTGCCAGCAGAAGACTAGCGGGGGGCCAAGAGACCCAGTACTTC.

The chain joins TRBV19 to TRBJ1-3, with D possibly TRBD1 on 6 matching bases. V was shortened by 3 bases and J by 0 bases, with 9 bases between the two germline ends. The CDR3 runs 15 residues. Germline V gives CDR1 LNHDA, CDR2 SQIVND (reference sequence). The CDR3 DNA sequence: TGTGCCAGTAGTATCGACAGGAGCTCTGGAAACACCATATATTTT. It is translated as CASSIDRSSGNTIYF. The complete variable domain, with remaining parts taken from reference TRBV19 and TRBJ1-3, reads DGGITQSPKYLFRKEGQNVTLSCEQNLNHDAMYWYRQDPGQGLRLIYYSQIVNDFQKGDIAEGYSVSREKKESFPLTVTSAQKNPTAFYLCASSIDRSSGNTIYFGEGSWLTVV.

The chain uses TRBV7-8 and TRBJ2-1; 7 bases agree with TRBD1. CDR1 is SGHVS, CDR2 FQNEAQ, per germline. With 1 base clipped from V and 4 bases from J, the junction kept 7 bases outside the gene matches. CDR3 length: 16 residues. CDR3 sequence reads: CASSLGSGQIYNEQFF. Written as DNA, the CDR3 is TGTGCCAGCAGCTTAGGGTCGGGACAGATTTACAATGAGCAGTTCTTC.

The chain combines TRBV6-1 with TRBJ1-2; the D gene is possibly TRBD1 (5 bases). This CDR3 is 13 amino acids long. The ends were cut back, 5 bases at V and 7 bases at J, with 14 bases in the middle. Germline CDR1 and CDR2: MNHNS and SASEGT. The CDR3 here is CASSPTVGGGYTF. The CDR3 bases are TGTGCCAGCAGTCCGACAGTGGGGGGTGGCTACACCTTC.

With respect to this clone: Here the CDR3 omits its conserved ending phenylalanine or tryptophan, so a read error is the likely source. The chain links TRBV6-5 to TRBJ1-6; TRBD1 is a possible D gene (5 bases). V lost 3 bases and J 7 bases, leaving 13 bases between the germline ends. The CDR3 spans 15 residues. Germline assignment: CDR1 MNHEY and CDR2 SVGAGI. The chain's CDR3 is CASSYGVGVNSPLHL. The CDR3 bases are TGTGCCAGCAGTTATGGTGTAGGGGTCAATTCACCCCTCCACCTT.

The chain couples TRBV4-2 to TRBJ2-3, with 9 bases aligning to TRBD1. This CDR3 comprises 18 residues. Per the germline V gene, CDR1 is LGHNA and CDR2 is YNFKEQ. The V gene end was trimmed by 0 bases and the J gene end by 0 bases; junction bases not matched to a gene: 7. In DNA form, the CDR3 reads TGTGCCAGCAGCCAAGATCTGGACAGGGGTACTAGCACAGATACGCAGTATTTT. It translates to CASSQDLDRGTSTDTQYF.

The chain combines TRBV5-8 with TRBJ2-3, with 7 bases identical to TRBD2. This CDR3 has 15 amino acids. Germline-derived CDR1 and CDR2 are SGHTS and YDEGEE. V lost 0 bases and J lost 5; bases outside the gene matches: 6. Here the CDR3 reads CASSLVTLAGDTQYF. The CDR3 DNA reads TGTGCCAGCAGCTTGGTTACATTAGCGGGAGATACGCAGTATTTT.

Details on this clone: An end of the junction differs from the germline gene, which may be a read error. The chain is built from TRBV7-9 and TRBJ1-2; TRBD1 matches 7 bases. The germline V gene encodes CDR1 SEHNR and CDR2 FQNEAQ (reference sequence). The CDR3 extends over 17 amino acids. In nucleotides, the CDR3 is TGTTCCAGCAGCTTAGTGGGCGGGACAGCTATCCTCTATGGCTACACCTTC. It yields the protein CSSSLVGGTAILYGYTF.

V is TRBV25-1 and J is TRBJ2-5, with D tentatively TRBD2 (6 bases). This CDR3 comprises 15 residues. Germline V gene lookup returns CDR1 MGHDK and CDR2 SYGVNS. V was cut by 2 bases and J by 2 bases, with 12 bases left in between. CDR3 region: CASSEGGRRQETQYF. For the CDR3, the DNA is TGTGCCAGCAGTGAAGGAGGGCGGAGGCAAGAGACCCAGTACTTC.

The V call is TRBV4-1, the J call TRBJ2-3; D is perhaps TRBD1 (6 bases). Trimming took off 5 bases at V and 0 bases at J, with 12 bases between the two ends. Germline assignment: CDR1 MGHRA and CDR2 YSYEKL. The CDR3 sequence is 15 residues long. Here the CDR3 reads CASSIRQASTDTQYF. The CDR3 bases are TGCGCCAGCAGCATAAGACAGGCTAGCACAGATACGCAGTATTTT.

This clone was seen a few times. The rearrangement joins TRBV10-3 to TRBJ1-1; D gene ambiguous. Trimming took 2 bases from V and 8 from J, leaving 18 bases between them. The CDR3 consists of 15 residues. Germline lookup yields CDR1 ENHRY and CDR2 SYGVKD. The CDR3 nucleotides are TGTGCCATCAGTGAGGGCGCGAGAGCCGGGTCAGAAGCTTTCTTT. Translating gives CAISEGARAGSEAFF.

V gene TRBV5-6 combines with J gene TRBJ1-2, with 7 bases lining up with TRBD1. J gave up 3 bases and V 4 bases, and 9 bases lay outside the gene matches. Germline V gives CDR1 SGHDT, CDR2 YYEEEE. The CDR3 runs 15 residues. This CDR3 reads CASSQDEGADYGYTF. CDR3 coding DNA: TGTGCCAGCAGCCAGGATGAGGGGGCGGACTATGGCTACACCTTC.

V and J are TRBV19 and TRBJ2-1; 7 bases map to TRBD1. Germline V CDR1 and CDR2: LNHDA, SQIVND (reference sequence). Trimming at V came to 6 bases and at J to 7 bases, leaving 6 bases not matched to a gene. There are 13 residues in the CDR3. The CDR3 sequence is CASSFRGWNEQFF. DNA of the CDR3: TGTGCCAGTAGCTTCAGGGGGTGGAATGAGCAGTTCTTC.

The chain employs TRBV19 and TRBJ1-1, with D perhaps TRBD1 (5 bases). CDR1 is LNHDA and CDR2 is SQIVND in the germline V gene (reference sequence). The CDR3 extends over 15 amino acids. V lost 1 base and J 5 bases, leaving 14 bases between the germline ends. In DNA form, the CDR3 reads TGTGCCAGTAGTATAGGTGGAGGGGTTGTAACTGAAGCTTTCTTT. This gives the protein CASSIGGGVVTEAFF.

The chain recombines TRBV5-4 with TRBJ1-1, with D uncertain. The CDR3 spans 14 residues. Trimming removed 4 bases at V and 3 bases at J, with 13 bases between. Germline CDR1 SGHNT, CDR2 YYREEE (reference sequence). In DNA form, the CDR3 reads TGTGCCAGCAGCCGCGGGAGTGGGGACACTGAAGCTTTCTTT. It codes for CASSRGSGDTEAFF.